The sequence of this T cell receptor (beta chain) was determined in a study of neurological immune-mediated disorders. One entry per CDR3 protein, called by TCRdb with MiXCR from the 5' RACE reads. The sample carries about 52,000 distinct CDR3 sequences, approximately 3.9% recorded once. The CDR3 spans 15 residues. Germline-derived CDR1 and CDR2 are MGHDK and SYGVNS. The junction had 9 bases not matched to a gene; V was cut back by 5 bases and J by 6 bases. This clonotype was picked up many times. The receptor was isolated from a man in his fifties or sixties with multiple sclerosis. The sequenced sample was PBMCs. The chain couples TRBV25-1 to TRBJ2-3; 9 nucleotides line up with TRBD1. The CDR3 DNA reads TGTGCCAGCAGTCCTACAGGGGGCGCCTACGATACGCAGTATTTT. Protein: CASSPTGGAYDTQYF. Supplemented by reference TRBV25-1 and TRBJ2-3, the full variable domain reads EADIYQTPRYLVIGTGKKITLECSQTMGHDKMYWYQQDPGMELHLIHYSYGVNSTEKGDLSSESTVSRIRTEHFPLTLESARPSHTSQYLCASSPTGGAYDTQYFGPGTRLTVL.